These 29 T cell receptor beta chains were all obtained from the same sample, sequenced in a study of brain T cells in children with intractable seizures. Repertoires were generated with immunoSEQ multiplex PCR, while TCRdb's copy carries only in-frame clones and drops some. The table lists approximately 41,000 clones, 80% to 95% of them singletons. This sample comprised peripheral blood, obtained at surgery. The source of these receptors is a girl aged 2 to 9 with tuberous sclerosis and intractable seizures.

The rearrangement links TRBV7-3 to TRBJ2-1; D may be TRBD2 (5 bases). CDR3 length: 15 residues. With 2 bases removed from V and 7 bases from J, the gap between germline ends came to 15 bases. CDR1 and CDR2 from the germline V gene are SGHTA and FQGTGA. The CDR3 bases are TGTGCCAGCAGCTTAGGGAGACACGGTACGAATGAGCAGTTCTTC. Protein product: CASSLGRHGTNEQFF.

In its sample, this clone was seen once. The gene calls are TRBV7-8 and TRBJ2-7; 8 bases line up with TRBD1. CDR1 is SGHVS, CDR2 FQNEAQ, per germline. Trimming removed 6 bases from V and 0 bases from J; junction bases left unmatched: 7. The CDR3 contains 15 residues. CDR3: CASSKTGGSSYEQYV. CDR3 DNA: TGTGCCAGCAGTAAAACAGGGGGTAGCTCCTACGAGCAGTACGTC.

The CDR3 spells CASSPRGTSTDTQYF. The CDR3, as DNA: TGTGCCAGCAGCCCCAGGGGAACTAGCACAGATACGCAGTATTTT. The genes are TRBV5-5 and TRBJ2-3; possible D gene TRBD1, 6 bases. The CDR3 contains 15 residues. Trimming shortened V by 4 bases and J by 0 bases, and 12 bases separated the two germline ends. Germline V CDR1 and CDR2: SGHKS, YYEKEE (reference sequence).

The J gene is TRBJ1-1, the V gene TRBV3-1 (or the pseudogene TRBV3-2); D call uncertain. CDR3 size: 12 residues. The germline CDR1 and CDR2 sequences are LGHDT and YNNKEL (reference sequence). V was clipped by 5 bases and J by 2 bases, with 6 bases between them. The DNA of the CDR3 is TGTGCCAGCAGCAAGCATAACACTGAAGCTTTCTTT. Protein product: CASSKHNTEAFF.

The gene calls are TRBV12-3 or TRBV12-4 and TRBJ1-5; no reliable D call. The CDR3 spans 12 residues. Trimming stripped 7 bases from V and 3 bases from J, with 7 bases between. CDR3 in DNA: TGTGCCAGCAATGTTCTCAATCAGCCCCAGCATTTT. This encodes CASNVLNQPQHF.

The CDR3 is CASSQQWGLNYGYTF. As DNA, the CDR3 is TGTGCCAGCAGCCAACAATGGGGGCTAAACTATGGCTACACCTTC. The rearrangement uses TRBV13 and TRBJ1-2; tentatively, D is TRBD1 (6 bases). The CDR3 covers 15 residues. V was cut by 5 bases and J by 2 bases, with 15 bases left in between. The germline V gene has CDR1 PRHDT and CDR2 FYEKMQ (reference sequence). The full variable domain, rest sourced from reference TRBV13 and TRBJ1-2, is AAGVIQSPRHLIKEKRETATLKCYPIPRHDTVYWYQQGPGQDPQFLISFYEKMQSDKGSIPDRFSAQQFSDYHSELNMSSLELGDSALYFCASSQQWGLNYGYTFGSGTRLTVV.

The rearrangement links TRBV7-3 to TRBJ2-5; 9 nucleotides agree with TRBD2. This CDR3 spans 12 amino acids. V was clipped by 5 bases and J by 5 bases; unmatched bases: 0. In germline, CDR1 is SGHTA, CDR2 FQGTGA. CDR3 region: CASSLAGETQYF. CDR3 nucleotide sequence: TGTGCCAGCAGCCTAGCGGGGGAGACCCAGTACTTC.

The V call is TRBV5-1, the J call TRBJ1-1, with D unresolved. The CDR3 is 12 residues long. Per the germline V gene, CDR1 is SGHRS and CDR2 is YFSETQ. V shed 5 bases and J shed 1 base, with 6 bases lying between them. CDR3 loop: CASRVANTEAFF. Here the CDR3 DNA reads TGCGCCAGCAGGGTGGCGAACACTGAAGCTTTCTTT.

The rearrangement joins TRBV21-1 to TRBJ2-7; the D call in the table, TRBD2, was not verified against the DNA. TRBV21-1 is a pseudogene. This CDR3 has 12 residues. The DNA of the CDR3 is TGTGCCAGCAGCGAAGGCTACTACGAGCAGTACGTC. Protein: CASSEGYYEQYV.

The chain is built from TRBV2 and TRBJ2-5; D gene uncertain. The length of the CDR3 is 12 residues. V lost 3 bases to trimming and J lost 4 bases, with 6 bases between them. Germline CDR1 is SNHLY and CDR2 is FYNNEI. CDR3 nucleotides: TGTGCCAGCAGTGAGCCCCCAGAGACCCAGTACTTC. It translates to CASSEPPETQYF.

J is TRBJ1-5 and V is TRBV21-1; the table's D call, TRBD1, was not checked against the DNA. TRBV21-1 is reported as a pseudogene. The CDR3 is 17 residues long. CDR3 sequence reads: CASSKGGQFNSNQPQHF. In nucleotides, the CDR3 is TGTGCCAGCAGCAAAGGTGGACAGTTTAATAGCAATCAGCCCCAGCATTTT.

The V and J genes are TRBV5-1 and TRBJ2-2; TRBD2 might be the D (5 bases). V dropped 0 bases and J dropped 5 bases, with 11 bases sitting between them. Germline V gives CDR1 SGHRS, CDR2 YFSETQ. CDR3 length: 15 residues. CDR3 in amino acids: CASSLGRPGTGELFF. The CDR3 DNA reads as TGCGCCAGCAGCTTGGGTCGGCCGGGGACCGGGGAGCTGTTTTTT.

The V gene is TRBV10-3, the J gene TRBJ2-1; D is ambiguous. CDR1 and CDR2 from the germline V gene are ENHRY and SYGVKD. The CDR3 sequence is 16 residues long. V lost 3 bases and J 0 bases, leaving 12 bases between the germline ends. CDR3 DNA: TGTGCCATCAGTGATTCGCCCTCGAGCTCCTACAATGAGCAGTTCTTC. As protein: CAISDSPSSSYNEQFF.

J is TRBJ2-1 and V is TRBV6-5; perhaps TRBD2 as D (6 bases). The CDR3 totals 15 residues. CDR1 is MNHEY and CDR2 is SVGAGI in the germline V gene. Trimming left V 0 bases short and J 0 bases short, with 6 bases between. The CDR3 region is CASSYSGSSYNEQFF. The CDR3 region has the DNA TGTGCCAGCAGTTACTCCGGGAGCTCCTACAATGAGCAGTTCTTC.

This chain links TRBV7-9 with TRBJ1-3; no reliable D call. With 0 bases removed from V and 3 bases from J, the gap between germline ends came to 9 bases. The germline V gene encodes CDR1 SEHNR and CDR2 FQNEAQ (reference sequence). The CDR3 has 15 amino acids. The CDR3 bases are TGTGCCAGCAGCTTAGCGGGAGCTCTTGGAAACACCATATATTTT. It yields the protein CASSLAGALGNTIYF.

The gene calls are TRBV7-2 and TRBJ1-6; TRBD1 matches 7 bases. After removal of 6 bases from V and 9 bases from J, the junction contained 5 bases not matched to a gene. Per the germline V gene, CDR1 is SGHTA and CDR2 is FQGNSA. The CDR3 has 13 amino acids. CDR3 amino acids: CASSYRGSSPLHF. Written as DNA, the CDR3 is TGTGCCAGCAGTTACAGGGGCAGTTCACCCCTCCACTTT. The entire variable domain, with the rest obtained from reference TRBV7-2 and TRBJ1-6, is as follows: GAGVSQSPSNKVTEKGKDVELRCDPISGHTALYWYRQSLGQGLEFLIYFQGNSAPDKSGLPSDRFSAERTGGSVSTLTIQRTQQEDSAVYLCASSYRGSSPLHFGNGTRLTVT.

The gene calls are TRBV5-1 and TRBJ2-3, with D possibly matching TRBD2 (5 bases). The CDR3 covers 15 residues. Germline V gene lookup returns CDR1 SGHRS and CDR2 YFSETQ. V was clipped by 3 bases and J by 5 bases, with 16 bases between them. The DNA of the CDR3 is TGCGCCAGCAGCTCTTCGGGGAATTACGTAGATACGCAGTATTTT. Its protein is CASSSSGNYVDTQYF.

V and J are TRBV19 and TRBJ2-5; maybe TRBD1 (5 bases). This CDR3 is 12 amino acids long. V shed 3 bases and J shed 6 bases, with 8 bases lying between them. The germline CDR1 and CDR2 sequences are LNHDA and SQIVND (reference sequence). The CDR3 DNA is TGTGCCAGTAGTATGGGGCGTCAGACCCAGTACTTC. Translated: CASSMGRQTQYF.

The chain couples TRBV5-8 to TRBJ2-3, with 12 bases aligning to TRBD1. V shed 2 bases and J 10 bases; nucleotides not matched to a gene: 8. The CDR3 runs to 15 residues. Germline CDR1 reads SGHTS; CDR2 reads YDEGEE. DNA of the CDR3: TGTGCCAGCAGCTTATATGTGGGACAGGGGGCGGCGCAGTATTTT. Protein product: CASSLYVGQGAAQYF.

In this sample, this clone turned up once. V is TRBV10-3 and J is TRBJ1-2; D gene uncertain. The CDR3 loop spans 16 amino acids. Germline V gives CDR1 ENHRY, CDR2 SYGVKD. Trimming pared 0 bases from V and 4 bases from J, leaving 15 bases between. CDR3 sequence reads: CAISESRANRGYGYTF. The CDR3 coding sequence is TGTGCCATCAGTGAGTCGCGGGCCAACCGGGGCTATGGCTACACCTTC.

The chain uses TRBV5-1 and TRBJ2-3; tentative D call: TRBD2 (7 bases). V lost 0 bases, J lost 0 bases, and 20 bases lay in between. This CDR3 has 19 residues. The germline V gene has CDR1 SGHRS and CDR2 YFSETQ. The chain's CDR3 is CASSLDPSGVAGSTDTQYF. CDR3 nucleotide sequence: TGCGCCAGCAGCTTGGACCCCTCAGGGGTAGCGGGTAGCACAGATACGCAGTATTTT. Combining the CDR3 with reference TRBV5-1 and TRBJ2-3 gives the whole variable domain KAGVTQTPRYLIKTRGQQVTLSCSPISGHRSVSWYQQTPGQGLQFLFEYFSETQRNKGNFPGRFSGRQFSNSRSEMNVSTLELGDSALYLCASSLDPSGVAGSTDTQYFGPGTRLTVL.

This clone has only one observation. The chain employs TRBV7-9 and TRBJ1-3; D not certain. CDR1 is SEHNR, CDR2 FQNEAQ, per germline (reference sequence). Trimming left V 5 bases short and J 4 bases short, with 6 bases between. CDR3 size: 12 residues. The CDR3 loop is CASSPKGNTIYF. CDR3 sequence (DNA): TGTGCCAGCAGCCCCAAGGGAAACACCATATATTTT.

V usage is TRBV18 and J usage is TRBJ2-5, with D perhaps matching TRBD1 (6 bases). Trimming stripped 6 bases from V and 2 bases from J, with 10 bases between. The CDR3 has 13 amino acids. Germline loops: CDR1 KGHSH, CDR2 LQKENI. CDR3 amino acids: CASSHREQETQYF. As DNA, the CDR3 is TGTGCCAGCTCGCACAGGGAACAAGAGACCCAGTACTTC.

J is TRBJ1-2 and V is TRBV2; D may be TRBD1 (6 bases). Germline V lookup: CDR1 SNHLY, CDR2 FYNNEI. Trimming removed 2 bases from V and 4 bases from J, with 11 bases in between. This CDR3 has 14 amino acids. CDR3 sequence reads: CASSETGRFYGYTF. The DNA for the CDR3 is TGTGCCAGCAGTGAAACAGGGCGTTTCTATGGCTACACCTTC.

The chain links TRBV29-1 to TRBJ2-5, with 7 bases fitting TRBD2. This CDR3 region has 14 residues. Germline V gives CDR1 SQVTM, CDR2 ANQGSEA. V lost 1 base to trimming and J lost 9 bases; unmatched junction nucleotides: 11. The CDR3 protein is CSVEGMEGREAQYF. CDR3 coding DNA: TGCAGCGTTGAAGGAATGGAGGGCCGGGAGGCCCAGTACTTC.

This CDR3 is CASSPSDGAYYGYTF. The DNA for the CDR3 is TGTGCCAGCAGCCCGTCGGACGGGGCTTACTATGGCTACACCTTC. The rearrangement links TRBV9 to TRBJ1-2; possible D gene TRBD1, 5 bases. CDR1 is SGDLS, CDR2 YYNGEE, per germline. Trimming shortened V by 4 bases and J by 3 bases, and 16 bases separated the two germline ends. The CDR3 totals 15 residues.

Only a few counts were recorded for this clone. The V gene is TRBV5-4, the J gene TRBJ2-2; D call uncertain. The germline gives CDR1 SGHNT, CDR2 YYREEE (reference sequence). The CDR3 is 13 residues long. Trimming removed 0 bases from V and 1 base from J, with 1 base in between. The CDR3 is CASSLGNTGELFF. For the CDR3, the DNA is TGTGCCAGCAGCTTGGGGAACACCGGGGAGCTGTTTTTT.

V usage is TRBV5-6 and J usage is TRBJ2-5; no reliable D call. Germline-derived CDR1 and CDR2 are SGHDT and YYEEEE. V was shortened by 3 bases and J by 3 bases, with 6 bases between the two germline ends. The length of the CDR3 is 12 residues. CDR3 in DNA: TGTGCCAGCAGCTCCAGCAAAGAGACCCAGTACTTC. This translates into CASSSSKETQYF.

The chain uses TRBV4-1 and TRBJ2-3; 7 bases agree with TRBD2. With V trimmed by 1 base and J by 5 bases, 0 bases remained unmatched. The CDR3 has 13 amino acids. In germline, CDR1 is MGHRA, CDR2 YSYEKL. Here the CDR3 DNA reads TGCGCCAGCAGCCAAGTAGCGGGAGATACGCAGTATTTT. The encoded protein is CASSQVAGDTQYF.